This TCR beta chain emerged from a study of graft-versus-host responses after intestinal transplantation. Whole-study context: Recipients had transplants, and these were multivisceral, liver-intestinal, or isolated intestinal. Recipients were all induced with anti-thymocyte globulin, then given tacrolimus and steroids for 3 to 4 years. The study's findings and limits: Peak circulating GvH clone levels tracked with early post-transplant HvG declines. Allografts of one patient group, those with graft-donor T cell macrochimerism, had high graft-versus-host to host-versus-graft clonal ratios.

Sequencing used immunoSEQ multiplex PCR; TCRdb keeps in-frame clones, though not all of them. The table includes some 140,000 clones, about nine tenths detected once. On this clone: Its specificity is unknown.

The V gene lost 1 base and the J gene lost 0 bases, with 12 bases spanning the gap. Germline V CDR1 and CDR2: MDHEN, SYDVKM. CDR3 length: 17 amino acids. Sequencing used unstimulated CD4+ T cells sorted from spleen or lymph node cells, obtained before intestinal transplant. The receptor comes from a human donor who received an intestinal transplant. V and J are TRBV28 and TRBJ1-4, with D tentatively TRBD1 (6 bases). Written as DNA, the CDR3 is TGTGCCAGCAGTTTATCCGGGACAAGCACAACTAATGAAAAACTGTTTTTT. It encodes CASSLSGTSTTNEKLFF.